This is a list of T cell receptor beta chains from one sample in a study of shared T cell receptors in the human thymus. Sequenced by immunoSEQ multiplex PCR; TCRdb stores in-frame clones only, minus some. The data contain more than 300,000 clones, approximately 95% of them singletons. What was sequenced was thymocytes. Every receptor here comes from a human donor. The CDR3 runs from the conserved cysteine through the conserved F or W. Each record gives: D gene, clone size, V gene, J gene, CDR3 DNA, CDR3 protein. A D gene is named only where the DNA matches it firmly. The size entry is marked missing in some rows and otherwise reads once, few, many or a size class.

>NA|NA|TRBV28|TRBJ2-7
TGTGCCAGCGATGGTAGCTCCTACGAGCAGTACTTC
CASDGSSYEQYF
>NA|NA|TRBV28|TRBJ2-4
TGTGCCAGCAGTTTATATGGTAGCAAGGACTTC
CASSLYGSKDF
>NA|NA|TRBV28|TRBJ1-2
TGTGCCAGCAGCCTAACGTCCGGGGCTAACTATGGCTACACCTTC
CASSLTSGANYGYTF
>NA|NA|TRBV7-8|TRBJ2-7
TGTGCCAGCAGCCCCCCCGGGAATGCCTACGAGCAGTACTTC
CASSPPGNAYEQYF
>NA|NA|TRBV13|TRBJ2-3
TGTGCCAGCAGCTTCCGTATTCAGCGGCTCAGCACAGATACGCAGTATTTT
CASSFRIQRLSTDTQYF
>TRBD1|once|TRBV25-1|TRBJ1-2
TGTGCCAGCAGTGAGGGGGACGGGACAGGGGCGCTTAACTATGGCTACACCTTC
CASSEGDGTGALNYGYTF
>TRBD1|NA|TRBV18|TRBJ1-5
TGTGCCAGCTCACCCGGGACAGGACTCAATCAGCCCCAGCATTTT
CASSPGTGLNQPQHF
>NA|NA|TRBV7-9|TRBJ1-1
TGTGCCAGCAGCCCCGCATCAATTCCTTTGAACACTGAAGCTTTCTTT
CASSPASIPLNTEAFF
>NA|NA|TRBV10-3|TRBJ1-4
TGTGCCATCAGTGAACGAGGGGCGAATGAAAAACTGTTTTTT
CAISERGANEKLFF
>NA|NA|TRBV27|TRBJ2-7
TGTGCCAGCAGTTTAACCCACCTTAGCTCCTACGAGCAGTACTTC
CASSLTHLSSYEQYF
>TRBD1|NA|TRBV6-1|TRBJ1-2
TGTGCCAGCAGTGGCCCGTCGCGGCAGGGGGCAGGTAGCTATGGCTACACCTTC
CASSGPSRQGAGSYGYTF
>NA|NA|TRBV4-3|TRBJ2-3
TGCGCCAGCAGCCAAGAATTGACAGTAGTCCCGCTCAATACGCAGTATTTT
CASSQELTVVPLNTQYF
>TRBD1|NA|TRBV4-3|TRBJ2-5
TGCGCCAGCAGCCGCCGGATCAGCCCGCAGGGGGCGGCGGAGACCCAGTACTTC
CASSRRISPQGAAETQYF
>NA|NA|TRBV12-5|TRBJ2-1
TGTGCTAGTGGTTCCCCTATCCGGGACCTTGAGCAGTTCTTC
CASGSPIRDLEQFF
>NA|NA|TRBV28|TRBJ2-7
TGTGCCAGCAGTTTATCGTTCTGGGGGGAGCAGTACTTC
CASSLSFWGEQYF
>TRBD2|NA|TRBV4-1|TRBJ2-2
TGCGCCAGCAGCCAAGATCCGGGGGCTAGCGGGAGTCCAGGCGGGGAGCTGTTTTTT
CASSQDPGASGSPGGELFF
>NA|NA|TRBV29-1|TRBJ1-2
TGCAGCGTTGAAGCCAGGCGTGGAGGCTACACCTTC
CSVEARRGGYTF
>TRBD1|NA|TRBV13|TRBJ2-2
TGTGCCAGCAGCTCCCGGACAGGGGCCGGGGAGCTGTTTTTT
CASSSRTGAGELFF
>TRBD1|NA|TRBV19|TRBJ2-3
TGTGCCAGTAGGACAGGGAAGACAGATACGCAGTATTTT
CASRTGKTDTQYF
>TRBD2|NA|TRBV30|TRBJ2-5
TGTGCCTGGAGTTGGGACTACCTAGTTGAGACCCAGTACTTC
CAWSWDYLVETQYF
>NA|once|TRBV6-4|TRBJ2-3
TGTGCCAGCAGCCGTCGCTTCGGAGATACGCAGTATTTT
CASSRRFGDTQYF
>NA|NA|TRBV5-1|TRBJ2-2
TGCGCCAGCAGCTCCTTCGAGAGCGACGCCGGGGAGCTGTTTTTT
CASSSFESDAGELFF
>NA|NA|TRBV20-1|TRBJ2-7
TGCAGTGCTTCTTCTGACTACGAGCAGTACTTC
CSASSDYEQYF
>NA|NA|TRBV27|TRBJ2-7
TGTGCCAGCAGTTCTAGTCAGGGAACCGCCGAGCAGTACTTC
CASSSSQGTAEQYF
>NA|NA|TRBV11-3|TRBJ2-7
TGTGCCAGCAGCCGCAGGGGGGGCGCGTACGAGCAGTACTTC
CASSRRGGAYEQYF
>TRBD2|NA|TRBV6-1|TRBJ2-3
TGTGCCAGCAGTGAGACTAGCGGGGAGAGGGGGGATACGCAGTATTTT
CASSETSGERGDTQYF
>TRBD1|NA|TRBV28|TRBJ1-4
TGTGCCACCAAACACCCCGGGACAGGAGCCCTTCTCCCCCCTGAAAAACTGTTTTTT
CATKHPGTGALLPPEKLFF
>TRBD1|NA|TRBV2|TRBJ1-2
TGTGCCAGCAGGGGGACAGTTAACTATGGCTACACCTTC
CASRGTVNYGYTF
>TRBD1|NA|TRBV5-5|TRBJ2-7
TGTGCCAGCAGCTTGGAACCGACAACAGGGGTAGGACGCAAGCAGAAGCAGTACTTC
CASSLEPTTGVGRKQKQYF
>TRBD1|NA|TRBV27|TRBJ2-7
TGTGCCAGCAGTCCCTCAAGAGTAGGGGGCCCCTACGAGCAGTACTTC
CASSPSRVGGPYEQYF
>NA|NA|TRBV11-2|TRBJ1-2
TGTGCCAGCAGCCAGGGACTCGGGGGGGGCTATGGCTACACCTTC
CASSQGLGGGYGYTF
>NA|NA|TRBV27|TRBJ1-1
TGTGCCAGCAGTTCCTGTGGCGGTGAAGCTTTCTTT
CASSSCGGEAFF
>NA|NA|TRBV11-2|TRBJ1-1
TGTGCCAGCAGCCCACCCGTGACGGGGGGAACTGAAGCTTTCTTT
CASSPPVTGGTEAFF
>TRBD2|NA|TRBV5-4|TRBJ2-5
TGTGCCAGCAGCTTGGTCCTAGCGGTCCAAGAGACCCAGTACTTC
CASSLVLAVQETQYF
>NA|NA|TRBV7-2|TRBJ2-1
TGTGCCAGCAGCTTAAAATCGTCCCCCTCGGGGTCTAACAATGAGCAGTTCTTC
CASSLKSSPSGSNNEQFF
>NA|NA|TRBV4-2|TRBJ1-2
TGTGCCAGCAGCCAAGTTGGAGGGAGCTATGGCTACACCTTC
CASSQVGGSYGYTF
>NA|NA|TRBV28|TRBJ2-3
TGTGCCAGCAGTTCTACAACTCCTCCAGCAGATACGCAGTATTTT
CASSSTTPPADTQYF
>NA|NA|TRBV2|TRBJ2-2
TGTGCCAGCAGCCCCGAGGGAGCGGCGAACACCGGGGAGCTGTTTTTT
CASSPEGAANTGELFF
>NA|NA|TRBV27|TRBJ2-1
TGTGCCAGCAGTTTAACGGGCGGTGAGCAGTTCTTC
CASSLTGGEQFF
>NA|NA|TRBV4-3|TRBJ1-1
TGCGCCAGCAGCCACCACCGGACATCGGGGAACACTGAAGCTTTCTTT
CASSHHRTSGNTEAFF
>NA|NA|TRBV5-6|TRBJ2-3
TGTGCCAGCAGCCCCGAGACTAGTACTTCAGATACGCAGTATTTT
CASSPETSTSDTQYF
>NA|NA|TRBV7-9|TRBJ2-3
TGTGCCAGCAGCCGTCTACCCGATGTAGAGCGCCCCACCCCAGATACGCAGTATTTT
CASSRLPDVERPTPDTQYF
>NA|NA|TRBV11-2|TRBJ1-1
TGTGCCAGCAGCTTACCGTCGACAGGCGGGGACACTGAAGCTTTCTTT
CASSLPSTGGDTEAFF
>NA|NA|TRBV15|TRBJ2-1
TGTGCCACCAGCATTTACCCCCCTTACAATGAGCAGTTCTTC
CATSIYPPYNEQFF
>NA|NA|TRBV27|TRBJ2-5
TGTGCCAGCAGGGCCCGGGACGGACCCCAAGAGACCCAGTACTTC
CASRARDGPQETQYF
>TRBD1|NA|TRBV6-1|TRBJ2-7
TGTGCCAGCAGTGACCCCGGGACAGGGACCTACGAGCAGTACTTC
CASSDPGTGTYEQYF
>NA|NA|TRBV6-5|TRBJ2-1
TGTGCCAGCTCCCACAGAGGTAATGAGCAGTTCTTC
CASSHRGNEQFF
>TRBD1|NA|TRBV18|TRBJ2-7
TGTGCCAGCTCACGTGACAGGGGGCGAGTCTACGAGCAGTACTTC
CASSRDRGRVYEQYF
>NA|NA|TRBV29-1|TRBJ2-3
TGCAGCGTTGCGGACGGACCGAGCACAGATACGCAGTATTTT
CSVADGPSTDTQYF
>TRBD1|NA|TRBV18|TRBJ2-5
TGTGCCAGCTCACCAAGGACAGGGAGTCGGGAGACCCAGTACTTC
CASSPRTGSRETQYF
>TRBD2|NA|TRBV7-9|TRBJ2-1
TGTGCCAGCAGCCGGACTAGCGGGAGGTATGAGCAGTTCTTC
CASSRTSGRYEQFF
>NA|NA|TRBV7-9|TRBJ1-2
TGTGCCAGCAGCTTAGTTTTGGGAGGGGGGCGCGGCTATGGCTACACCTTC
CASSLVLGGGRGYGYTF
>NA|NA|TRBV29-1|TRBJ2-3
TGCAGCGTGGAGGGGGGTTGGAGGGCCTCACGAGCCACAGATACGCAGTATTTT
CSVEGGWRASRATDTQYF
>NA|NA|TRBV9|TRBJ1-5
TGTGCCAGCAGCGTAGATTCAAGCTTGAATCAGCCCCAGCATTTT
CASSVDSSLNQPQHF
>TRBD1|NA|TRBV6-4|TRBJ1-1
TGTGCCAGCAGTCCGACAGGGCTGGGCACTGAAGCTTTCTTT
CASSPTGLGTEAFF
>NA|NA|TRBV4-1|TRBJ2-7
TGCGCCAGCAGCCAAGCCCCGGGACCCAGGAGCTCCTACGAGCAGTACTTC
CASSQAPGPRSSYEQYF
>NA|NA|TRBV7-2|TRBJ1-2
TGTGCCAGCAGCCCCCCCCGGGGGAGAAACTATGGCTACACCTTC
CASSPPRGRNYGYTF
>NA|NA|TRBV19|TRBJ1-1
TGTGCCAGTAGTAGGACAGATGGAAGCACTGAAGCTTTCTTT
CASSRTDGSTEAFF
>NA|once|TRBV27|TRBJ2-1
TGTGCCAGCAGTTTATCAGGAGACCACCTCGGCGATGAGCAGTTCTTC
CASSLSGDHLGDEQFF
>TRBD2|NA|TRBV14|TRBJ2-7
TGTGCCAGCAGCCAAGGGACTAGCGGGCCCCCTTCCTACGAGCAGTACTTC
CASSQGTSGPPSYEQYF